This T cell receptor beta chain was identified in a study of blood T cells in healthy people across ages. Study-wide points: Older individuals had lower TCR beta diversity per million T cells (the decline was roughly linear). PBMCs left unsorted prevented a conclusive naive versus antigen-experienced comparison.

V shed 5 bases and J 6 bases; nucleotides not matched to a gene: 10. The CDR3 contains 14 residues. Germline-derived CDR1 and CDR2 are DFQATT and SNEGSKA (reference sequence). This clonotype was counted a few times. Its antigen is as yet unknown. Using a J-beta primer mix together with a sample-barcoded 5' primer, a second PCR was run for roughly 7 to 11 cycles. TCRdb re-analysed the 5' RACE reads in MiXCR, keeping a single row per CDR3 protein. In the table there are about 580,000 distinct CDR3 sequences, 47% of which are singletons. Each sample used at least 6.5 million PBMCs. The sample comprised blood. The source of this sequence is a man older than 75 in good health. The rearrangement links TRBV20-1 to TRBJ1-5; 7 bases are a match to TRBD1. CDR3 residues: CSAAPSTGVQPQHF. CDR3 DNA: TGCAGTGCTGCGCCGTCCACAGGGGTTCAGCCCCAGCATTTT.